The 15 T cell receptor beta chains reported below all come from one sample, sequenced in a study of identical twins (dated by TCRdb to the mid-2010s). The library was prepared using 5' RACE. Sequencer: Illumina HiSeq 2000. TCRdb trimmed public reads at Q25 via fastp, called clones via MiXCR and kept in-frame beta chains. Merged by CDR3 protein, the rows form single entries marked with the most common genes and DNA. This sample holds 350,000 to 450,000 distinct CDR3 sequences; under 20% were observed only once. The top ten clones comprise roughly an eighth of the sample. The sequenced sample consisted of naive T cells sorted from blood. The cell subset or site tag for this specimen amounts to: cells isolated with a human naive T-cell isolation kit. These receptors were collected from a man aged 45-60 years in good health.

V usage is TRBV6-1 and J usage is TRBJ2-3, with 7 bases aligning to TRBD1. CDR3 length equals 13 residues. After removal of 5 bases from V and 5 bases from J, the junction contained 4 bases not matched to a gene. The V gene's germline CDR1 is MNHNS and CDR2 SASEGT. CDR3 protein: CASSRQGRDTQYF. The CDR3 region has the DNA TGTGCCAGCAGTCGACAGGGTAGAGATACGCAGTATTTT.

This clonotype was counted ten times or more. The chain uses TRBV12-3 or TRBV12-4 and TRBJ2-1; TRBD2 agrees at 13 bases. This CDR3 comprises 14 residues. V lost 6 bases to trimming and J lost 5 bases; unmatched junction nucleotides: 1. This CDR3 reads CASRGTSGNNEQFF. The CDR3 DNA sequence: TGTGCCAGCAGGGGGACTAGCGGGAACAATGAGCAGTTCTTC.

This clonotype has more than one count but fewer than ten. V is TRBV6-1 and J is TRBJ1-2; the D gene is possibly TRBD1 (5 bases). The V gene lost 6 bases and the J gene lost 2 bases, with 10 bases spanning the gap. Germline V gene data show CDR1 as MNHNS and CDR2 as SASEGT. The CDR3 extends over 13 amino acids. The CDR3 is CASSTRGNYGYTF. As DNA, the CDR3 is TGTGCCAGCAGCACCCGGGGCAACTATGGCTACACCTTC.

This clonotype was seen repeatedly, ten times or more. The chain carries TRBV6-2 or TRBV6-3 and TRBJ2-5; D is unresolved. There are 15 residues in the CDR3. The V and J ends lost 7 bases and 1 base respectively, with 16 bases between them. Germline V gives CDR1 MNHEY, CDR2 SVGEGT. The CDR3 sequence is CASIAAESIQETQYF. In DNA, the CDR3 is TGTGCCAGCATTGCGGCAGAAAGCATCCAAGAGACCCAGTACTTC.

Concerning this clonotype itself: In this CDR3 the conserved last residue, phenylalanine or tryptophan, is missing, so a read error is likely. The rearrangement joins TRBV7-2 to TRBJ2-3, with 11 bases lining up with TRBD2. The CDR3 is 16 residues long. Trimming took 6 bases from V and 5 from J; bases not matched to a gene: 10. In germline, CDR1 is SGHTA, CDR2 FQGNSA. This chain's CDR3 is CASSYRLAGKGDTQYY. In DNA form, the CDR3 reads TGTGCCAGCAGTTACCGACTAGCGGGGAAAGGAGATACGCAGTATTAT.

There are a few counts of this clonotype. This chain links TRBV12-3 or TRBV12-4 with TRBJ1-3; tentatively, D is TRBD1 (6 bases). This CDR3 spans 15 amino acids. V lost 7 bases and J 0 bases, leaving 13 bases between the germline ends. CDR3 loop: CASTLTGSSGNTIYF. The CDR3 DNA reads as TGTGCCAGCACCCTAACAGGGAGCTCTGGAAACACCATATATTTT.

This clonotype has only a few counts. This chain joins TRBV7-6 and TRBJ2-7; 9 bases are a match to TRBD1. Germline-derived CDR1 and CDR2 are SGHVS and FNYEAQ. Trimming cost V 4 bases and J 4 bases; bases outside gene matches: 5. The CDR3 loop spans 14 amino acids. The CDR3 reads CASSSAGQGYEQYF. CDR3 sequence (DNA): TGTGCCAGCAGCTCCGCGGGACAGGGTTACGAGCAGTACTTC.

This clonotype was counted only a few times. V is TRBV6-2 or TRBV6-3 and J is TRBJ1-1, with a weak D call TRBD1 (5 bases). Per the germline V gene, CDR1 is MNHEY and CDR2 is SVGEGT. V lost 7 bases to trimming and J lost 3 bases, with 12 bases between them. This CDR3 comprises 13 residues. The CDR3 DNA is TGTGCCAGCAATAAGGGGTGGGACACTGAAGCTTTCTTT. Its protein product is CASNKGWDTEAFF.

This chain connects TRBV6-2 or TRBV6-3 to TRBJ2-3; D unclear. Per germline, CDR1 MNHEY and CDR2 SVGEGT. The CDR3 is 13 residues long. V shed 2 bases and J shed 7 bases, with 10 bases lying between them. The chain's CDR3 is CASSYGPPYTQYF. DNA of the CDR3: TGTGCCAGCAGTTACGGACCCCCATATACGCAGTATTTT.

This clonotype was recorded only once. The chain links TRBV3-1 to TRBJ2-1, with 7 bases fitting TRBD2. Germline V lookup: CDR1 LGHDT, CDR2 YNNKEL (reference sequence). V lost 2 bases, J lost 6 bases, and 4 bases stayed unmatched. CDR3 length equals 14 residues. The CDR3 is CASSQTGLVNEQFF. Here the CDR3 DNA reads TGTGCCAGCAGCCAAACCGGACTAGTCAATGAGCAGTTCTTC.

This rearrangement joins TRBV7-2 to TRBJ2-3, with 10 nucleotides matching TRBD2. The germline gives CDR1 SGHTA, CDR2 FQGNSA. CDR3 length: 17 amino acids. Trimming at V came to 3 bases and at J to 3 bases, leaving 9 bases not matched to a gene. The CDR3 reads CASSFHPSGGATDTQYF. The CDR3 bases are TGTGCCAGCAGCTTTCATCCCAGCGGGGGGGCGACAGATACGCAGTATTTT.

This clonotype was seen only a few times. V usage is TRBV10-3 and J usage is TRBJ2-7, with a possible D match to TRBD2 (6 bases). Germline CDR1 and CDR2: ENHRY and SYGVKD. The CDR3 has 12 amino acids. V shed 4 bases and J shed 3 bases, with 7 bases lying between them. CDR3 protein: CAISAGVYEQYF. The CDR3 nucleotides read TGTGCCATCAGTGCGGGGGTCTACGAGCAGTACTTC.

This clonotype was seen repeatedly, ten times or more. The chain uses TRBV5-1 and TRBJ1-2; D is ambiguous. The CDR3 extends over 14 amino acids. Germline assignment: CDR1 SGHRS and CDR2 YFSETQ. Deletions cut 1 base from V and 7 bases from J, with 14 bases between. CDR3 bases: TGCGCCAGCAGCTTGAGGGTGGACGAAGGTGGCTACACCTTC. Amino acid sequence: CASSLRVDEGGYTF.

The table lists this clonotype with a few counts. A much larger clone differs from this one at a single base, so this may be a read error. This chain links TRBV7-2 with TRBJ1-5; a weak D match, TRBD1 (5 bases). V was cut by 3 bases and J by 1 base, with 7 bases left in between. The CDR3 contains 14 residues. Germline loops: CDR1 SGHTA, CDR2 FQGNSA. CDR3 coding DNA: TGTGCCAGCAGCTTTTGGGGGAGCAATCAGCCCCAGCATTTT. Translating it yields CASSFWGSNQPQHF.

V usage is TRBV28 and J usage is TRBJ2-1; TRBD2 is a possible D gene (6 bases). V lost 6 bases to trimming and J lost 3 bases, with 9 bases between them. The CDR3 extends over 13 amino acids. Germline V gene data show CDR1 as MDHEN and CDR2 as SYDVKM. The CDR3 sequence: CASRFGGYNEQFF. Here the CDR3 DNA reads TGTGCCAGCAGGTTCGGGGGCTACAATGAGCAGTTCTTC.